Presented here are 18 T cell receptor beta chains from one specimen sequenced in a study of somatic mutations in cytotoxic T cells in rheumatoid arthritis. Libraries were prepared by immunoSEQ multiplex PCR; TCRdb keeps only in-frame clonotypes and omits some of them. Of approximately 21,000 clones in the sample, roughly 80% were seen once. Sequenced input: CD8+ T cells sorted from blood. Receptor source: an adult with rheumatoid arthritis.

The chain employs TRBV2 and TRBJ2-3; no clear D. This CDR3 has 13 residues. From germline, CDR1 is SNHLY and CDR2 FYNNEI. V dropped 0 bases and J dropped 2 bases, with 3 bases sitting between them. The CDR3 bases are TGTGCCAGCAGTGAAGCGCTCACAGATACGCAGTATTTT. This codes for CASSEALTDTQYF. The whole variable domain, filled in from reference TRBV2 and TRBJ2-3, reads EPEVTQTPSHQVTQMGQEVILRCVPISNHLYFYWYRQILGQKVEFLVSFYNNEISEKSEIFDDQFSVERPDGSNFTLKIRSTKLEDSAMYFCASSEALTDTQYFGPGTRLTVL.

This chain links TRBV23-1 with TRBJ1-6; 7 nucleotides line up with TRBD1. TRBV23-1 is classed as an ORF, of uncertain function. The CDR3 is 17 residues long. J gave up 13 bases and V 2 bases, and 17 bases lay outside the gene matches. CDR3: CASSQGQDNPVRVPLHF. CDR3 in DNA: TGCGCCAGCAGTCAAGGACAGGACAACCCCGTGAGAGTCCCCCTCCACTTT.

The chain links TRBV5-4 to TRBJ2-5; no definite D call. The CDR3 totals 14 residues. Trimming stripped 2 bases from V and 0 bases from J, with 8 bases between. Germline CDR1 and CDR2: SGHNT and YYREEE (reference sequence). The CDR3 loop reads CASSFKQNQETQYF. CDR3 nucleotides: TGTGCCAGCAGCTTCAAACAGAACCAAGAGACCCAGTACTTC.

The chain is built from TRBV11-2 and TRBJ1-2; D is uncertain. Germline V CDR1 and CDR2: SGHAT, FQNNGV. The ends were cut back, 1 base at V and 4 bases at J, with 19 bases in the middle. The CDR3 spans 17 residues. The CDR3 loop is CASSLAAGIQSLYGYTF. Here the CDR3 DNA reads TGTGCCAGCAGCTTAGCTGCGGGTATTCAATCTCTCTATGGCTACACCTTC.

The V gene is TRBV5-1, the J gene TRBJ2-1, with 7 bases identical to TRBD1. This CDR3 is built from 15 residues. V lost 1 base to trimming and J lost 5 bases; unmatched junction nucleotides: 6. Germline CDR1 is SGHRS and CDR2 is YFSETQ. The CDR3 loop is CASSLRNQGDNEQFF. In DNA form, the CDR3 reads TGCGCCAGCAGCTTGAGGAACCAGGGGGACAATGAGCAGTTCTTC.

The chain employs TRBV27 and TRBJ1-1; 7 bases are a match to TRBD1. The V gene end was trimmed by 7 bases and the J gene end by 4 bases; junction bases not matched to a gene: 9. The CDR3 extends over 14 amino acids. In germline, CDR1 is MNHEY, CDR2 SMNVEV (reference sequence). The CDR3 reads CASTRGGLSTEAFF. The CDR3 DNA reads as TGTGCCAGCACCAGGGGGGGGCTGAGCACTGAAGCTTTCTTT.

The rearrangement joins TRBV2 to TRBJ2-5; maybe TRBD2 (6 bases). Between the trimmed V and J ends, which lost 1 base and 5 bases, there was a span of 14 bases. The CDR3 is 15 amino acids. Germline CDR1 and CDR2: SNHLY and FYNNEI. The CDR3 loop reads CASSEDLEEGETQYF. CDR3 coding DNA: TGTGCCAGCAGTGAAGACCTAGAGGAGGGGGAGACCCAGTACTTC.

V and J are TRBV11-2 and TRBJ2-7; D not certain. Germline V gene lookup returns CDR1 SGHAT and CDR2 FQNNGV. The CDR3 is 14 amino acids. The V end lost 1 base, the J end lost 1 base, and 8 bases lay between the germline ends. CDR3 DNA sequence: TGTGCCAGCAGCTTAGTGTATGGATCCTACGAGCAGTACTTC. It codes for CASSLVYGSYEQYF.

This chain uses TRBV27 with TRBJ2-1; D is possibly TRBD1 or TRBD2 (5 bases each). V was clipped by 6 bases and J by 7 bases, with 19 bases between them. From germline, CDR1 is MNHEY and CDR2 SMNVEV (reference sequence). There are 15 residues in the CDR3. This chain's CDR3 is CASSWDGGPINEQFF. In DNA form, the CDR3 reads TGTGCCAGCAGCTGGGACGGAGGACCGATTAATGAGCAGTTCTTC.

The chain recombines TRBV5-5 with TRBJ2-7; 8 bases line up with TRBD1. V was pared by 4 bases and J by 2 bases, with 17 bases of the junction left unmatched. CDR1 is SGHKS, CDR2 YYEKEE, per germline (reference sequence). CDR3 length equals 18 residues. The CDR3 loop reads CASSRAFSWGTGPYEQYF. The CDR3 region has the DNA TGTGCCAGCAGCAGGGCTTTCAGTTGGGGGACAGGACCCTACGAGCAGTACTTC. Supplemented by reference TRBV5-5 and TRBJ2-7, the full variable domain reads DAGVTQSPTHLIKTRGQQVTLRCSPISGHKSVSWYQQVLGQGPQFIFQYYEKEERGRGNFPDRFSARQFPNYSSELNVNALLLGDSALYLCASSRAFSWGTGPYEQYFGPGTRLTVT.

The chain links TRBV6-1 to TRBJ1-2; 7 bases are a match to TRBD1. This CDR3 is 15 amino acids long. Per germline, CDR1 MNHNS and CDR2 SASEGT. Trimming cost V 6 bases and J 5 bases; bases outside gene matches: 12. The CDR3 DNA reads as TGTGCCAGCAGCCTCGAGACAGGGAGACCTTATGGCTACACCTTC. Its translation is CASSLETGRPYGYTF.

The table lists this clone with a few counts. V gene TRBV4-2 combines with J gene TRBJ2-7, with 7 bases lining up with TRBD1. The CDR3 totals 15 residues. Germline assignment: CDR1 LGHNA and CDR2 YNFKEQ. After removal of 1 base from V and 0 bases from J, the junction contained 3 bases not matched to a gene. CDR3 protein: CASSQVQGSSYEQYF. CDR3 coding DNA: TGTGCCAGCAGCCAAGTACAGGGGAGCTCCTACGAGCAGTACTTC.

V usage is TRBV5-4 and J usage is TRBJ2-7; no firm D call. The length of the CDR3 is 13 residues. V lost 4 bases, J lost 3 bases, and 11 bases lay in between. CDR1 SGHNT and CDR2 YYREEE come from the germline V gene (reference sequence). The CDR3 DNA sequence: TGTGCCAGCAGCGTAGGGTCCCGCTACGAGCAGTACTTC. It is translated as CASSVGSRYEQYF. Filled out from reference TRBV5-4 and TRBJ2-7, the complete variable domain reads ETGVTQSPTHLIKTRGQQVTLRCSSQSGHNTVSWYQQALGQGPQFIFQYYREEENGRGNFPPRFSGLQFPNYSSELNVNALELDDSALYLCASSVGSRYEQYFGPGTRLTVT.

The V call is TRBV10-2, the J call TRBJ1-4, with 11 bases fitting TRBD1. This CDR3 contains 16 residues. Germline V gives CDR1 WSHSY, CDR2 SAAADI. Trimming cost V 6 bases and J 7 bases; bases outside gene matches: 10. Here the CDR3 reads CASREGTGGGGEKLFF. CDR3 DNA: TGCGCCAGCAGGGAGGGGACAGGGGGTGGAGGTGAAAAACTGTTTTTT.

The rearrangement uses TRBV5-5 and TRBJ1-1; D might be TRBD1 (5 bases). The V end was cut by 4 bases, the J end by 11 bases, with 27 bases between. From germline, CDR1 is SGHKS and CDR2 YYEKEE (reference sequence). The CDR3 runs 16 residues. The CDR3 sequence is CASSKDARPEGAGAFF. CDR3 coding DNA: TGTGCCAGCAGCAAGGACGCCCGCCCCGAAGGGGCTGGGGCTTTCTTT.

The rearrangement links TRBV6-1 to TRBJ1-5; 7 bases fit TRBD1. With V trimmed by 7 bases and J by 7 bases, 7 bases remained unmatched. The CDR3 consists of 13 residues. Germline V gives CDR1 MNHNS, CDR2 SASEGT. CDR3 nucleotide sequence: TGTGCCAGCACTGAGACAGGGAACCAGCCCCAGCATTTT. This codes for CASTETGNQPQHF.

V gene TRBV19 combines with J gene TRBJ2-7, with TRBD1 matching 9 bases. Losses at the gene ends were 10 bases for V and 5 bases for J; bases not matched to a gene: 12. Germline lookup yields CDR1 LNHDA and CDR2 SQIVND (reference sequence). The length of the CDR3 is 14 residues. CDR3 DNA sequence: TGTGCCACTTCTAGTATGGGACAGGGCGACGAGCAGTACTTC. Amino acid sequence: CATSSMGQGDEQYF.

The chain links TRBV7-9 to TRBJ2-1, with D perhaps matching TRBD1 (6 bases). The germline CDR1 and CDR2 sequences are SEHNR and FQNEAQ (reference sequence). The ends were cut back, 7 bases at V and 5 bases at J, with 9 bases in the middle. The CDR3 is 12 amino acids. CDR3 loop: CASTPGDNEQFF. The CDR3 coding sequence is TGTGCCAGCACCCCAGGGGACAATGAGCAGTTCTTC.